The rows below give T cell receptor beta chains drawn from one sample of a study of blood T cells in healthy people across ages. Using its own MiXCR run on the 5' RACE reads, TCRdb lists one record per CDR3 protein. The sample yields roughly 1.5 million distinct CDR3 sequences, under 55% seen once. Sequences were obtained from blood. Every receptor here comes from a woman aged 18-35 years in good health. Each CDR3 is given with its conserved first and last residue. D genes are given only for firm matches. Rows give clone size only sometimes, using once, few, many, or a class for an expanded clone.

TGCAGTGCTAGAGTCCGGACAATGGAGACCCAGTACTTC	CSARVRTMETQYF	TRBV20-1	TRBJ2-5	-	-
TGTGCCACCAGTGATTCGGGGATGGGAGACCAGCCCCAGCATTTT	CATSDSGMGDQPQHF	TRBV24-1	TRBJ1-5	-	-
TGTGCCAGCAGCTTAGACGGTGTTGAGACCCAGTACTTC	CASSLDGVETQYF	TRBV13	TRBJ2-5	-	few
TGTGCCAGCAGGACAGGTCGACAAGAGACCCAGTACTTC	CASRTGRQETQYF	TRBV12-3/TRBV12-4	TRBJ2-5	-	once
TGTGCCAGTAGTAAATCCTCCAGTAACCAGCCCCAGCATTTT	CASSKSSSNQPQHF	TRBV19	TRBJ1-5	-	few
TGCGCCAGCAGTGGGACTAGCGGGAGGATCAATGAGCAGTTCTTC	CASSGTSGRINEQFF	TRBV5-1	TRBJ2-1	TRBD2	-
TGTGCCAGCAGCCAGGGTCTTACTGGCTACACCTTC	CASSQGLTGYTF	TRBV7-6	TRBJ1-2	-	-
TGTGCCACCAGCAGAGATTTCGGGAGAAAGACCCAGTACTTC	CATSRDFGRKTQYF	TRBV15	TRBJ2-5	-	-
TGCAGTGCTAGTGACAGGGAATCTAACTATGGCTACACCTTC	CSASDRESNYGYTF	TRBV20-1	TRBJ1-2	TRBD1	-
TGTGCCAGCAGTTCAGGGGCGAAGCAGTACTTC	CASSSGAKQYF	TRBV12-3/TRBV12-4	TRBJ2-7	-	-
TGTGCCAGCAGTTTTAGCGCTCCCTACGAGCAGTACTTC	CASSFSAPYEQYF	TRBV27	TRBJ2-7	-	-
TGCGCCAGCAGCCAAGTCCAGGGACCTTCAACTAATGAAAAACTGTTTTTT	CASSQVQGPSTNEKLFF	TRBV4-3	TRBJ1-4	-	-
TGTGCCGGCAGTACCAGAGGCCCAGATACGCAGTATTTT	CAGSTRGPDTQYF	TRBV6-6	TRBJ2-3	-	-
TGTGCCAGCAGCTTAACGGGGGGCGGGTCAAAAAGGGAGACCCAGTACTTC	CASSLTGGGSKRETQYF	TRBV7-2	TRBJ2-5	-	-
TGCGCCAGCAGCCGCCTTAGACTATTAACTAATGAAAAACTGTTTTTT	CASSRLRLLTNEKLFF	TRBV4-1	TRBJ1-4	-	few
TGTGCCTGGAGCCTGGCTAGCGTGTACAATGAGCAGTTCTTC	CAWSLASVYNEQFF	TRBV30	TRBJ2-1	-	few
TGTGCCAGCAGCCAGAGGGTTAATTTAGCGGGGGGGAAGTACAATGAGCAGTTCTTC	CASSQRVNLAGGKYNEQFF	TRBV3-1	TRBJ2-1	TRBD2	-
TGTGCCATCAGGACGCAGGGGGGGATAGATACGCAGTATTTT	CAIRTQGGIDTQYF	TRBV10-3	TRBJ2-3	-	-
TGCGCCAGCGGTGTAGCCGTCGAGACCCAGTACTTC	CASGVAVETQYF	TRBV5-1	TRBJ2-5	-	-
TGTGCCAGCAGCCCAGACACGGGAGGCCACAATGAGCAGTACTTC	CASSPDTGGHNEQYF	TRBV7-9	TRBJ2-5	TRBD2	once
TGTGCCATCAGTGAACGGGGAGCGGGGTACAATGAGCAGTTCTTC	CAISERGAGYNEQFF	TRBV10-3	TRBJ2-1	TRBD2	few
TGTGCCACCAGCAGAGAAGGCCCACAGACTAACTATGGCTACACCTTC	CATSREGPQTNYGYTF	TRBV15	TRBJ1-2	-	-
TGTGCCAGCAGCTTAAGAGGGAACACCGGGGAGCTGTTTTTT	CASSLRGNTGELFF	TRBV11-3	TRBJ2-2	-	many
TGCAGTGCTCGAGGACAGGACCAAGAGACCCAGTACTTC	CSARGQDQETQYF	TRBV29-1	TRBJ2-5	TRBD1	-
TGTGCCAGCAGCTTAAGAGGGAGGGCCGGGAGGGATACGCAGTATTTT	CASSLRGRAGRDTQYF	TRBV7-2	TRBJ2-3	TRBD2	-
TGTGCTAGTGGCTCCCTCCTCGAAGATACGCAGTATTTT	CASGSLLEDTQYF	TRBV12-5	TRBJ2-3	-	few
TGTGCCAGCATACAGGCAGGGCCCACCGGGGAGCTGTTTTTT	CASIQAGPTGELFF	TRBV2	TRBJ2-2	-	-
TGTGCCACCACCTACAGGGAAAGTCACGAGCAGTACTTC	CATTYRESHEQYF	TRBV6-2/TRBV6-3	TRBJ2-7	-	-
TGCAGTGCTAGTCCCAGCGGGAGGGCCCTTGGCTTGTACGAGCAGTACTTC	CSASPSGRALGLYEQYF	TRBV20-1	TRBJ2-7	TRBD2	few
TGCAGTGCTAGAGACGGACAGGGGACGCACCCTTCCACAGATACGCAGTATTTT	CSARDGQGTHPSTDTQYF	TRBV20-1	TRBJ2-3	TRBD1	few
TGCAGCGTGAGACGTCCGGGGGTGGGTTATGGCTACACCTTC	CSVRRPGVGYGYTF	TRBV29-1	TRBJ1-2	-	few
TGTGCCAGCAGCCAAGTCCAAAAATGGGTGGGGCAGCACAATGAGCAGTTCTTC	CASSQVQKWVGQHNEQFF	TRBV3-1	TRBJ2-1	-	few
TGTGCCAGCAGCTTAAACATGGGGACTGGAGCCAAAAACATTCAGTACTTC	CASSLNMGTGAKNIQYF	TRBV7-9	TRBJ2-4	-	-
TGTGCCAGCAGTTACTCGGATCGTAGCAATCAGCCCCAGCATTTT	CASSYSDRSNQPQHF	TRBV6-6	TRBJ1-5	-	few
TGTGCCAGCAGTCAGGTGAACATTCAGTACTTC	CASSQVNIQYF	TRBV6-2/TRBV6-3	TRBJ2-4	-	-
TGTGCCAGCAGCGAGGCCGGTAGTGAGCAGTTCTTC	CASSEAGSEQFF	TRBV25-1	TRBJ2-1	-	-
TGCAGTGCCAATACAGGGAGTAGCGGTGAAAAACTGTTTTTT	CSANTGSSGEKLFF	TRBV20-1	TRBJ1-4	-	-
TGTGCCAGCACCCCAGGGGGGCTCTACAATGAGCAGTTCTTC	CASTPGGLYNEQFF	TRBV27	TRBJ2-1	-	-